The rows below give T cell receptor beta chains drawn from one sample of a study of T cell repertoires in ileal Crohn's disease. Some clones are missing from TCRdb's copy, which holds only in-frame ones; the method was immunoSEQ multiplex PCR. The table includes about 8,300 clones, around 78% detected once. The specimen sequenced was ileal tissue. These receptors all come from an adult with Crohn's disease. CDR3s include the opening cysteine and the closing phenylalanine or tryptophan. D genes are given only for firm matches. Clone size appears in some rows only: once, few, many, or a class for an expanded clone.

d_call	v_call	j_call	clone_size	cdr3_nt	cdr3_aa
NA	TRBV4-1	TRBJ1-2	NA	TGCGCCAGCAGCCCAATTCCCCCGGCGGGCTATGGCTACACCTTC	CASSPIPPAGYGYTF
TRBD1	TRBV2	TRBJ1-5	NA	TGTGCCAGCAGGACAGGGATCAATCAGCCCCAGCATTTT	CASRTGINQPQHF
NA	TRBV6-6	TRBJ2-7	NA	TGTGCCAGCAGTAAAGACTGGTCCTACGAGCAGTACTTC	CASSKDWSYEQYF
NA	TRBV5-8	TRBJ2-5	NA	TGTGCCAGCAGCGCGGACAGTCTCCAAGAGACCCAGTACTTC	CASSADSLQETQYF
TRBD2	TRBV29-1	TRBJ2-5	NA	TGCAGCGTTGAGGCTAGCGGGGCCGAGTGGGAGACCCAGTACTTC	CSVEASGAEWETQYF
NA	TRBV1	TRBJ1-5	NA	TGCACCAGCAGCCAAGATCGAAGGGGTCCAGAACCCCAGCATTTT	CTSSQDRRGPEPQHF
TRBD1	TRBV9	TRBJ1-4	few	TGTGCCAGCAGCGCCCCCGGGACAGGGGGAGAAAAACTGTTTTTT	CASSAPGTGGEKLFF
NA	TRBV4-2	TRBJ2-3	NA	TGTGCCAGCAGCCGGGATAGCGGCACTAGCACAGATACGCAGTATTTT	CASSRDSGTSTDTQYF
NA	TRBV19	TRBJ2-7	NA	TGTGCCAGTAGTACCGCGGATGGCTACGAGCAGTACTTC	CASSTADGYEQYF
NA	TRBV29-1	TRBJ2-3	few	TGCAGCGTTGATAGTCTAGAATGGGATACGCAGTATTTT	CSVDSLEWDTQYF
TRBD1	TRBV5-6	TRBJ1-1	NA	TGTGCCAGCAGCTTGGGACAGGGGCGGGGTGAAGCTTTCTTT	CASSLGQGRGEAFF
NA	TRBV14	TRBJ1-2	once	TGTGCCAGCAGCCAAGGATACGGACAGAACTATGGCTACACCTTC	CASSQGYGQNYGYTF
TRBD2	TRBV9	TRBJ2-1	large	TGTGCCAGCGGAATTAGCGGGAGTGTCAATGAGCAGTTCTTC	CASGISGSVNEQFF
TRBD1	TRBV9	TRBJ2-1	NA	TGTGCCAGCAGCGCACGCGACAGGGGTACGGGAAATGAGCAGTTCTTC	CASSARDRGTGNEQFF
TRBD2	TRBV5-1	TRBJ2-5	NA	TGCGCCAGCAGCCAGTCTAGCGGGGGACTTCAAGAGACCCAGTACTTC	CASSQSSGGLQETQYF
TRBD1	TRBV5-1	TRBJ1-2	NA	TGCGCCAGCAGCCCGGGACAGAATTTTAACTATGGCTACACCTTC	CASSPGQNFNYGYTF
NA	TRBV2	TRBJ1-2	NA	TGTGCCAGCAGTGAAGTAGAATCGGGGTCCTATGGCTACACCTTC	CASSEVESGSYGYTF
NA	TRBV6-5	TRBJ2-6	NA	TGTGCCAGCAGTCTGGTCCAGTGGGGGGCCAACGTCCTGACTTTC	CASSLVQWGANVLTF
NA	TRBV12-1	TRBJ1-1	NA	TGTGCCAGCAGTTGGGATGGACAGGGTGAAGCTTTCTTT	CASSWDGQGEAFF
NA	TRBV7-2	TRBJ2-1	few	TGTGCCAGCAGCTTATCGGGTATGGATGAGCAGTTCTTC	CASSLSGMDEQFF
NA	TRBV7-6	TRBJ1-1	NA	TGTGCCAGCAGCTTAGAACGGGGGATGAACACTGAAGCTTTCTTT	CASSLERGMNTEAFF
NA	TRBV19	TRBJ1-2	NA	TGTGCCAGTAGTAATCAGGGGCCAACCTTCTATGGCTACACCTTC	CASSNQGPTFYGYTF
TRBD2	TRBV4-1	TRBJ2-3	NA	TGCGCCAGCAGCCAAGAAAAACTAGCGGGAGTCACAGATACGCAGTATTTT	CASSQEKLAGVTDTQYF
TRBD2	TRBV7-9	TRBJ2-3	NA	TGTGCCATCAGCCGACTAGCGGGAGTAACAGATACGCAGTATTTT	CAISRLAGVTDTQYF
NA	TRBV7-9	TRBJ2-2	NA	TGTGCCAGCAGCTCTCGGACCGGGGAGCTGTTTTTT	CASSSRTGELFF
TRBD1	TRBV5-4	TRBJ1-1	NA	TGTGCCAGCAGCCCCCCCAGGGGGCTAGGCACTGAAGCTTTCTTT	CASSPPRGLGTEAFF
NA	TRBV7-9	TRBJ2-7	medium-sized	TGTGCCAGCAGCGCCAGCTCCTACGAGCAGTACTTC	CASSASSYEQYF
NA	TRBV6-5	TRBJ1-6	few	TGTGCCAGCAGTACCACACAGGGAAGAGGTGAACCCCTCCACTTT	CASSTTQGRGEPLHF
TRBD2	TRBV30	TRBJ2-1	NA	TGTGCCTGGATTGGCGGGGGATACAATGAGCAGTTCTTC	CAWIGGGYNEQFF
NA	TRBV7-9	TRBJ1-2	few	TGTGCCAGCAGCGACTTACTTACGGCAGGGGACGGCTACACCTTC	CASSDLLTAGDGYTF
NA	TRBV29-1	TRBJ1-1	NA	TGCAGCGCCGCCGCGCTAGGGGGATCTGAAGCTTTCTTT	CSAAALGGSEAFF
TRBD2	TRBV15	TRBJ2-2	NA	TGTGCCATCCGGGAGGACACCGGGGAGCTGTTTTTT	CAIREDTGELFF
TRBD1	TRBV19	TRBJ2-7	NA	TGTGCCAGTAGTCGAGCCGGGACAGGGGGCTACGAGCAGTACTTC	CASSRAGTGGYEQYF
TRBD1	TRBV5-5	TRBJ1-5	NA	TGTGCCAGCGGGGACAGGGTAAATCAGCCCCAGCATTTT	CASGDRVNQPQHF
NA	TRBV10-3	TRBJ2-2	NA	TGTGCCATCAGTGAGGGGGCTATCGCGGGGGAGCTGTTTTTT	CAISEGAIAGELFF
TRBD1	TRBV6-5	TRBJ1-5	NA	TGTGCCAGCAGTTACTCGCCCACAGGGGTTCAGCCCCAGCATTTT	CASSYSPTGVQPQHF
TRBD2	TRBV30	TRBJ2-1	NA	TGTGCCTGGAGTGTACAGAGTGTAGCGGGAGTGGGGAATGAGCAGTTCTTC	CAWSVQSVAGVGNEQFF
TRBD1	TRBV29-1	TRBJ1-1	NA	TGCAGCGTTTTCTCGGGACAGCTACTTGAAGCTTTCTTT	CSVFSGQLLEAFF
NA	TRBV10-2	TRBJ2-1	NA	TGCGCCAGCAGGACACAGGGTCATGAGCAGTTCTTC	CASRTQGHEQFF
TRBD1	TRBV7-2	TRBJ2-4	NA	TGTGCCAGCAGCTTAGGGGGGACAGGGGGCCACATTCAGTACTTC	CASSLGGTGGHIQYF
TRBD1	TRBV2	TRBJ1-5	NA	TGTGCCAGCAGCCCCTCAGGACAGGGTAATCAGCCCCAGCATTTT	CASSPSGQGNQPQHF
TRBD2	TRBV4-1	TRBJ2-5	NA	TGCGCCAGCAGCCAAGGACTAGCGGGAGTGGGGACCCAGTACTTC	CASSQGLAGVGTQYF
TRBD1	TRBV6-1	TRBJ2-5	NA	TGTGCCAGCAGTGGACGGGACAGGGGAGCAGAGACCCAGTACTTC	CASSGRDRGAETQYF
TRBD1	TRBV19	TRBJ1-1	NA	TGTGCCAGTAGTATACGGGACAGGGTGACCGAAGCTTTCTTT	CASSIRDRVTEAFF
NA	TRBV6-1	TRBJ1-2	NA	TGTGCCAGCTGGGGGGGACTCAGTGGCTACACCTTC	CASWGGLSGYTF
NA	TRBV19	TRBJ1-6	NA	TGTGCCAGTAACAGCCCTCCTAATAATTCACCCCTCCACTTT	CASNSPPNNSPLHF
NA	TRBV7-3	TRBJ2-2	NA	TGTGCCAGCAGCTTAATACAGGGTGCCGGGGAGCTGTTTTTT	CASSLIQGAGELFF
TRBD1	TRBV6-5	TRBJ2-7	medium-sized	TGTGCCACCAAGGGAGACAGGGGAGGCTACGAGCAGTACTTC	CATKGDRGGYEQYF
NA	TRBV25-1	TRBJ2-3	NA	TGTGCCAGCACCCTAGGGAGTGGATGGCAGTATTTT	CASTLGSGWQYF
NA	TRBV7-2	TRBJ1-3	NA	TGTGCCAGCAGCCGAGAGGGATCTGGAAACACCATATATTTT	CASSREGSGNTIYF
NA	TRBV27	TRBJ2-1	NA	TGTGCCAGCAAGAGTGGGGCAGGGGTGGCGAATGAGCAGTTCTTC	CASKSGAGVANEQFF
NA	TRBV6-6	TRBJ1-4	NA	TGTGCCAGCAGTTACTCGAGCGAGAGGGAGTATGAAAAACTGTTTTTT	CASSYSSEREYEKLFF
NA	TRBV4-1	TRBJ2-7	NA	TGCGCCAGCAGCCAAGATATCGCAGGGCGATCCTACGAGCAGTACTTC	CASSQDIAGRSYEQYF
NA	TRBV19	TRBJ2-5	NA	TGTGCCAGTCGGTTAGGACAGCAAGAGACCCAGTACTTC	CASRLGQQETQYF
TRBD2	TRBV7-2	TRBJ2-7	NA	TGTGCCAGCAGCTTAGGTAGCGGGGTGACCTACGAGCAGTACTTC	CASSLGSGVTYEQYF